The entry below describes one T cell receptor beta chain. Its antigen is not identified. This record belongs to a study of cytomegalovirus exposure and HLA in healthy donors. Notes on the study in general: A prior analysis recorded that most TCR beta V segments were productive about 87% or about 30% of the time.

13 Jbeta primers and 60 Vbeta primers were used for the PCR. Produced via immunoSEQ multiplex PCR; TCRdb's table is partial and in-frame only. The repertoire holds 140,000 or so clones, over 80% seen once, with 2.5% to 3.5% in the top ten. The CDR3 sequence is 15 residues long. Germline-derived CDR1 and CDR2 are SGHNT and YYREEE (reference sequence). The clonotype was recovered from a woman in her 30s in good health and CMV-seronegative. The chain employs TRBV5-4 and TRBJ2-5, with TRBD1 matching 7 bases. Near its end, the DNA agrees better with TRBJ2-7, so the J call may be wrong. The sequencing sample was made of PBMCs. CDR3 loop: CASSLARQGDHEQYF. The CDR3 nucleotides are TGTGCCAGCAGCTTGGCCCGACAGGGTGACCACGAGCAGTACTTC.